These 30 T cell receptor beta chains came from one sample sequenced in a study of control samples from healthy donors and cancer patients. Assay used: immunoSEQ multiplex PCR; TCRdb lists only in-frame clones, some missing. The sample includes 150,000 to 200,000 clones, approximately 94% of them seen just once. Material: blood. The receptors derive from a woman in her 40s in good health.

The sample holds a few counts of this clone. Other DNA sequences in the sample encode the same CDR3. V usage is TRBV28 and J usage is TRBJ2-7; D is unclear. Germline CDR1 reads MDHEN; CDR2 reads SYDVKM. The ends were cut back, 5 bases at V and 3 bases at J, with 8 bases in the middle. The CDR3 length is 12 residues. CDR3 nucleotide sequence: TGTGCCAGCAGTGCATCCAGCTACGAGCAGTACTTC. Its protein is CASSASSYEQYF.

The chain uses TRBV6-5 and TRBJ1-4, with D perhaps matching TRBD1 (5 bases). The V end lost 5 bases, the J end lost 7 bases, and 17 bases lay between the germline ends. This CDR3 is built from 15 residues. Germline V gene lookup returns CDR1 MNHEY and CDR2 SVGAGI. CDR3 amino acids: CASSRGGLSTEKLFF. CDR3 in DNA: TGTGCCAGCAGTCGGGGGGGACTCTCGACTGAAAAACTGTTTTTT.

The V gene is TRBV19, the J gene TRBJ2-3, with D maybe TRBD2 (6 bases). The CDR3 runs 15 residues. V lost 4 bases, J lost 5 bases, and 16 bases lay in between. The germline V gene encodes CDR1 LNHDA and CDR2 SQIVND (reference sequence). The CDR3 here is CASSRPGLSRDTQYF. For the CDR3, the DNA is TGTGCCAGTAGTAGGCCGGGACTCTCGAGAGATACGCAGTATTTT.

The CDR3 protein is CASSQETAGGYYEQYF. In DNA, the CDR3 is TGCGCCAGCAGCCAAGAAACTGCGGGGGGTTATTACGAGCAGTACTTC. This rearrangement joins TRBV4-1 to TRBJ2-7; TRBD2 matches at 8 bases. Unmatched junction bases numbered 8, after V lost 0 bases and J lost 4 bases. The CDR3 spans 16 residues. CDR1 is MGHRA, CDR2 YSYEKL, per germline.

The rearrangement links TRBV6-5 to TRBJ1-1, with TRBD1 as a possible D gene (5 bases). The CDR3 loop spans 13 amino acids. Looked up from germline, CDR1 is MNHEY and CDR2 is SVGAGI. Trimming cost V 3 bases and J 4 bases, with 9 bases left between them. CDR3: CASSYGGSTEAFF. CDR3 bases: TGTGCCAGCAGTTATGGGGGTTCCACTGAAGCTTTCTTT.

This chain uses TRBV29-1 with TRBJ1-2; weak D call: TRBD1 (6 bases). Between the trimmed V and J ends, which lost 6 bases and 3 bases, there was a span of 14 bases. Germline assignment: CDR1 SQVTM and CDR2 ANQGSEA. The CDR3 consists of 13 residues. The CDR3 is CSVGIGGDYGYTF. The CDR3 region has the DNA TGCAGCGTGGGAATCGGGGGCGACTATGGCTACACCTTC.

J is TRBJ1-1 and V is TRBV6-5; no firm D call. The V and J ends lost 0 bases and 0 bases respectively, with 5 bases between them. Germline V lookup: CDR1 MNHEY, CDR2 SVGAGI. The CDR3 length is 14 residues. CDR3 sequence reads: CASSYSQLNTEAFF. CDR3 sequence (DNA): TGTGCCAGCAGTTACTCCCAGTTGAACACTGAAGCTTTCTTT.

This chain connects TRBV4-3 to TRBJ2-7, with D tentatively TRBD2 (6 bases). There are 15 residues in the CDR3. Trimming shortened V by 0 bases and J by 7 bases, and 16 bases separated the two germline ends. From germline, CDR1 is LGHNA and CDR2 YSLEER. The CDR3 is CASSQDGGPIREQYF. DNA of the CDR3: TGCGCCAGCAGCCAAGACGGGGGTCCCATAAGGGAGCAGTACTTC.

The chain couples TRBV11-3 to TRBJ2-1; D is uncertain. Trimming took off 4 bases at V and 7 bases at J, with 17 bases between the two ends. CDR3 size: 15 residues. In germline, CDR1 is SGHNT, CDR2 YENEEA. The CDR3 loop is CASSSPASSSNEQFF. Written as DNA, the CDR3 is TGTGCCAGCAGCTCCCCGGCCTCATCGTCAAATGAGCAGTTCTTC.

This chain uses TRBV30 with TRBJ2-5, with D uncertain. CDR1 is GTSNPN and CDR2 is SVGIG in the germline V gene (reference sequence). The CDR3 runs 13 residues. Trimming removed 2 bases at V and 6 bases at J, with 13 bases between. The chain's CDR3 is CAWSYGVAQTQYF. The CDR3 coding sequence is TGTGCCTGGAGTTATGGAGTTGCACAGACCCAGTACTTC.

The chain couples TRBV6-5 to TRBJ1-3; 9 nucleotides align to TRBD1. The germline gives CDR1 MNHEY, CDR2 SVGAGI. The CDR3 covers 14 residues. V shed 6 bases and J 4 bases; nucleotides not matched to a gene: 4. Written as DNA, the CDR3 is TGTGCCAGCAGGGGGACAGGGCCCGGAAACACCATATATTTT. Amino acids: CASRGTGPGNTIYF.

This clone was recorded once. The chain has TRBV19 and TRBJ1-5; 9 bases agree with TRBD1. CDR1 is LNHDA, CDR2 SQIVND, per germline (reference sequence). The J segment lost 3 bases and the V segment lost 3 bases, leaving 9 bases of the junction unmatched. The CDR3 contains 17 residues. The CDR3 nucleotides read TGTGCCAGTAGTATGCCGAACAGGGGGCAAAACAATCAGCCCCAGCATTTT. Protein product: CASSMPNRGQNNQPQHF.

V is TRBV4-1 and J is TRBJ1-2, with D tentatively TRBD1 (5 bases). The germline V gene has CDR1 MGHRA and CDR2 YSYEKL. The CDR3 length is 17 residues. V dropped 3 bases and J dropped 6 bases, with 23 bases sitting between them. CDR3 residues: CASSHASMRGRPHGYTF. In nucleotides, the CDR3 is TGCGCCAGCAGCCATGCTTCCATGAGGGGCAGGCCCCATGGCTACACCTTC.

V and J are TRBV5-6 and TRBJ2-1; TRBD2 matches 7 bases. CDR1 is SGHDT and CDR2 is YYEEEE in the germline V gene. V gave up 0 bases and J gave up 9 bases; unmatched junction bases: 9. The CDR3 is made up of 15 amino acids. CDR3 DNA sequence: TGTGCCAGCAGCTTGGTTGCTAGCGGTTTGAGTGAGCAGTTCTTC. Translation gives CASSLVASGLSEQFF.

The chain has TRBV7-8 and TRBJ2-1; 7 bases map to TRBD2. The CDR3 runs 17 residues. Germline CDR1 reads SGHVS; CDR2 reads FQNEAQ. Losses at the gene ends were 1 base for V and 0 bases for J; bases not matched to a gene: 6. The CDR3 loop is CASSLERASGSYNEQFF. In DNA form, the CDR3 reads TGTGCCAGCAGCTTAGAGAGGGCTAGCGGCTCCTACAATGAGCAGTTCTTC.

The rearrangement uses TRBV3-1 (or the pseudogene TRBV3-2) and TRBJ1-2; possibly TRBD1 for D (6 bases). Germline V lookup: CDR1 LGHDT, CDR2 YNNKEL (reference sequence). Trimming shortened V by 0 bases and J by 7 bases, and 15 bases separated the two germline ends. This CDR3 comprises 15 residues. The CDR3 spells CASSQDDRKGGGYTF. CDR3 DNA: TGTGCCAGCAGCCAAGATGACCGGAAGGGGGGTGGCTACACCTTC.

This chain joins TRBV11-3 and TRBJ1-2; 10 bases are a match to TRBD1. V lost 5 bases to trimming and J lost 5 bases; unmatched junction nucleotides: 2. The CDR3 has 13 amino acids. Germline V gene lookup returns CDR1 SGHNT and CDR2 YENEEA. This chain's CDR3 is CASSAGQGYGYTF. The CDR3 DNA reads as TGTGCCAGCAGCGCGGGACAGGGGTATGGCTACACCTTC.

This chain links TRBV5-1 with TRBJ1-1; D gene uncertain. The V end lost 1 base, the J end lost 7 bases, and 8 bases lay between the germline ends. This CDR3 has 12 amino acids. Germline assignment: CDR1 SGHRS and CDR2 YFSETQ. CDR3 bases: TGCGCCAGCAGCTTGAGGCGTAATGAAGCTTTCTTT. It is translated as CASSLRRNEAFF.

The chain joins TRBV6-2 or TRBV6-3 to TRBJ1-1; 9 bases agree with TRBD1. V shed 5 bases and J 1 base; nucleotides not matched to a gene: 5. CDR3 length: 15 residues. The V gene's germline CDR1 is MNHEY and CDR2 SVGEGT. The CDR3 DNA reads TGTGCCAGCAGTAAATCGGGACAGGGGAACACTGAAGCTTTCTTT. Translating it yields CASSKSGQGNTEAFF.

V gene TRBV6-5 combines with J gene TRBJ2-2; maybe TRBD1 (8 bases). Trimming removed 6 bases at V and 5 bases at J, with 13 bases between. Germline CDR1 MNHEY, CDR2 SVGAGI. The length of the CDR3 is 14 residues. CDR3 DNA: TGTGCCAGCAGGGTACAGGGGGGGACCGGGGAGCTGTTTTTT. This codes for CASRVQGGTGELFF.

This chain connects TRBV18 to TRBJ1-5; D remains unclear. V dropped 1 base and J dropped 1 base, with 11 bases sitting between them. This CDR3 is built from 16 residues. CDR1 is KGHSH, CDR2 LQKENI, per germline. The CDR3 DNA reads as TGTGCCAGCTCACCACAGGTCGCCGGGAGCAATCAGCCCCAGCATTTT. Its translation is CASSPQVAGSNQPQHF.

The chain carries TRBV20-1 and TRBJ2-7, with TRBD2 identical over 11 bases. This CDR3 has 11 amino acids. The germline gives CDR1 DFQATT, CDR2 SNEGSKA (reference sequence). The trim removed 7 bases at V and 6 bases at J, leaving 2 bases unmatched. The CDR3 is CSGLAGSEQYF. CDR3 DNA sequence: TGCAGTGGACTAGCGGGAAGCGAGCAGTACTTC.

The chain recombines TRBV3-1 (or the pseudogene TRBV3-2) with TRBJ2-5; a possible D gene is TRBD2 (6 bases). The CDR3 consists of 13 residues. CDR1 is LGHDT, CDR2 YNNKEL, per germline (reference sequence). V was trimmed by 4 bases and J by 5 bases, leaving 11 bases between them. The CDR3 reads CASSPRLVETQYF. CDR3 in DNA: TGTGCCAGCAGCCCCCGACTAGTTGAGACCCAGTACTTC.

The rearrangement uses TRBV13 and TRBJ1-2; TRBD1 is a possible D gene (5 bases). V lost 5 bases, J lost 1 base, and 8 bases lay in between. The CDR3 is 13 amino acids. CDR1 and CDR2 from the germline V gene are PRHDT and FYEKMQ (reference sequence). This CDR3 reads CASSPTDNYGYTF. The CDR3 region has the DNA TGTGCCAGCAGCCCGACAGATAACTATGGCTACACCTTC.

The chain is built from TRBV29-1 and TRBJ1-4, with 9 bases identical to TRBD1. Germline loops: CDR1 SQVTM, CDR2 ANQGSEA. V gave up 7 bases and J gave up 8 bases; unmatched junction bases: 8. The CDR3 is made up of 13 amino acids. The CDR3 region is CSAGQGGGEKLFF. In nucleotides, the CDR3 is TGCAGCGCGGGACAGGGAGGTGGAGAAAAACTGTTTTTT.

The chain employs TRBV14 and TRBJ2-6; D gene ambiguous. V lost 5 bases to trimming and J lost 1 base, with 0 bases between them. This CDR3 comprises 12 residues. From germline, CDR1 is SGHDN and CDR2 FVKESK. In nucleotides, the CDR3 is TGTGCCAGCAGCTCTGGGGCCAACGTCCTGACTTTC. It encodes CASSSGANVLTF.

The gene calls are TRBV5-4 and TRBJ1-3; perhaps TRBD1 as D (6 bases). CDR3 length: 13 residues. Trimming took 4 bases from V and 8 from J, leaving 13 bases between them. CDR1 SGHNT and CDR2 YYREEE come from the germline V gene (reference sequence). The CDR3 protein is CASSGTGLDTIYF. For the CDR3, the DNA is TGTGCCAGCAGCGGAACAGGGTTGGACACCATATATTTT.

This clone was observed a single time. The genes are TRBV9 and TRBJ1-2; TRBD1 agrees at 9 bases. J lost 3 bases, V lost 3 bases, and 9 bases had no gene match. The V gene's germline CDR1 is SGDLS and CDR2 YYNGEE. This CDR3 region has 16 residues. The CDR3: CASSAAPGQGDYGYTF. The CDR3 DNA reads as TGTGCCAGCAGCGCAGCACCGGGACAGGGTGACTATGGCTACACCTTC.

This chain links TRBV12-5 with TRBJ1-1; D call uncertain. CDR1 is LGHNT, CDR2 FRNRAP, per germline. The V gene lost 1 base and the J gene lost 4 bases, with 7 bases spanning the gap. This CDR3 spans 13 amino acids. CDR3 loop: CASGLGGSTEAFF. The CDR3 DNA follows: TGTGCTAGTGGTTTGGGCGGTAGCACTGAAGCTTTCTTT.

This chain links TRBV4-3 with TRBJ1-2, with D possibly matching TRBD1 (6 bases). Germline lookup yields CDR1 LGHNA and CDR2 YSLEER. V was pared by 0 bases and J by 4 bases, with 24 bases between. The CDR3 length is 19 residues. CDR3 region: CASSQDSERGPTARYGYTF. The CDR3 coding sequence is TGCGCCAGCAGCCAAGATTCGGAACGGGGGCCTACAGCCCGCTATGGCTACACCTTC.